One and the same sample provided the 5 T cell receptor beta chains below, sequenced in a study of T cell responses to AZD1222 COVID-19 vaccine (dated by TCRdb to the early 2020s). The library was made by the immunoSEQ multiplex PCR assay. TCRdb obtained this table from immuneACCESS and retained in-frame rearrangements with V and J assigned. These tables miss some clones; where compared with another copy, unresolved V genes account for less than half of the shortfall, and the remainder is unexplained. For this sample the table gives about 130,000 clones, of which approximately 85% were detected only once. Roughly 4.4% of the sample lies in the top ten. The intended sense of this specimen's time point label: about 28 days (+/-7) after the second vaccine dose. This specimen was peripheral blood, taken 28 days after the second AZD1222 dose. Receptors were obtained from an adult who received the AZD1222 COVID-19 vaccine.

This clone was seen a few times. The rearrangement links TRBV2 to TRBJ1-6; D is ambiguous. Germline-derived CDR1 and CDR2 are SNHLY and FYNNEI. The CDR3 is 13 amino acids. Trimming pared 7 bases from V and 7 bases from J, leaving 11 bases between. DNA of the CDR3: TGTGCCAGCAACGAATTTAGGAATTCACCCCTCCACTTT. This gives the protein CASNEFRNSPLHF. The full variable domain, in which reference TRBV2 and TRBJ1-6 provide the parts outside the CDR3, is EPEVTQTPSHQVTQMGQEVILRCVPISNHLYFYWYRQILGQKVEFLVSFYNNEISEKSEIFDDQFSVERPDGSNFTLKIRSTKLEDSAMYFCASNEFRNSPLHFGNGTRLTVT.

V usage is TRBV7-3 and J usage is TRBJ2-2; D remains ambiguous. V was clipped by 5 bases and J by 3 bases, with 10 bases between them. The germline V gene has CDR1 SGHTA and CDR2 FQGTGA. This CDR3 spans 14 amino acids. The chain's CDR3 is CASSPGPDTGELFF. The CDR3 DNA is TGTGCCAGCAGCCCCGGACCCGACACCGGGGAGCTGTTTTTT.

This chain uses TRBV29-1 with TRBJ2-1, with D possibly called TRBD1 or TRBD2 (6 bases each). The CDR3 consists of 12 residues. The germline V gene has CDR1 SQVTM and CDR2 ANQGSEA. V was trimmed by 4 bases and J by 7 bases, leaving 11 bases between them. CDR3 nucleotide sequence: TGCAGCGTTGTTCGGGGGCCTAATGAGCAGTTCTTC. It is translated as CSVVRGPNEQFF.

V and J are TRBV15 and TRBJ2-6; D unclear. The CDR3 loop spans 17 amino acids. Germline V gene data show CDR1 as LNHNV and CDR2 as YYDKDF (reference sequence). Trimming removed 0 bases from V and 3 bases from J, with 12 bases in between. As DNA, the CDR3 is TGTGCCACCAGCAGAGATTTCCAGTCTCATGGGGCCAACGTCCTGACTTTC. Protein sequence: CATSRDFQSHGANVLTF.

In DNA form, the CDR3 reads TGCGCCAGCAGCTTGGATAGGGAAAATTCACCCCTCCACTTT. Translating it yields CASSLDRENSPLHF. The chain recombines TRBV5-1 with TRBJ1-6; D remains ambiguous. The V gene lost 0 bases and the J gene lost 7 bases, with 8 bases spanning the gap. The CDR3 has 14 residues. Germline CDR1 is SGHRS and CDR2 is YFSETQ.